The 15 T cell receptor beta chains below all came from one sample that was sequenced in a study of early T cells in non-severe SARS-CoV-2 infection. TCRdb recomputed calls from the 5' RACE reads with MiXCR, one row per CDR3 protein. Of about 79,000 distinct CDR3 sequences listed, about 10% are singletons. Source material: whole blood. The receptors here all came from an adult who was a healthcare worker with PCR-confirmed SARS-CoV-2 infection or an uninfected control (not recorded which).

The V call is TRBV12-3 or TRBV12-4, the J call TRBJ1-3; 8 nucleotides agree with TRBD1. J was trimmed by 4 bases and V by 6 bases; bases with no gene match: 8. CDR3 length: 15 residues. In DNA, the CDR3 is TGTGCCAGCAGCTCGACAGGGGTGGGAGGAAACACCATATATTTT. It translates to CASSSTGVGGNTIYF.

This clonotype occurred a few times. This chain connects TRBV29-1 to TRBJ1-1; TRBD1 matches 10 bases. From germline, CDR1 is SQVTM and CDR2 ANQGSEA. The CDR3 spans 13 residues. V dropped 4 bases and J dropped 5; count of bases not matched to a gene: 4. CDR3 coding DNA: TGCAGCGTTGTCCGGGACAGGGGTACTGAAGCTTTCTTT. This encodes CSVVRDRGTEAFF. Filled out from reference TRBV29-1 and TRBJ1-1, the complete variable domain reads SAVISQKPSRDICQRGTSLTIQCQVDSQVTMMFWYRQQPGQSLTLIATANQGSEATYESGFVIDKFPISRPNLTFSTLTVSNMSPEDSSIYLCSVVRDRGTEAFFGQGTRLTVV.

This clonotype was recorded a few times. The chain carries TRBV20-1 and TRBJ2-7; D may be TRBD2 (6 bases). This CDR3 region has 14 residues. The germline V gene has CDR1 DFQATT and CDR2 SNEGSKA (reference sequence). V dropped 6 bases and J dropped 1 base, with 16 bases sitting between them. Here the CDR3 reads CSAPYSGSSYEQYF. The CDR3 DNA reads TGCAGTGCACCTTATAGCGGAAGTTCCTACGAGCAGTACTTC.

The rearrangement uses TRBV29-1 and TRBJ2-7, with D possibly TRBD1 on 5 matching bases. CDR3 size: 12 residues. The germline V gene has CDR1 SQVTM and CDR2 ANQGSEA. With 7 bases removed from V and 3 bases from J, the gap between germline ends came to 13 bases. The CDR3 region is CSARKQGYEQYF. The CDR3 coding sequence is TGCAGCGCTCGGAAGCAGGGCTACGAGCAGTACTTC.

This clonotype was observed many times. The CDR3 loop is CASSQDWDRVNTGELFF. The CDR3 coding sequence is TGCGCCAGCAGCCAAGATTGGGACAGGGTCAACACCGGGGAGCTGTTTTTT. The chain has TRBV4-3 and TRBJ2-2; 9 nucleotides agree with TRBD1. The V gene's germline CDR1 is LGHNA and CDR2 YSLEER. The CDR3 length is 17 residues. V shed 0 bases, J shed 2 bases, and the junction held 4 bases outside the gene matches.

This clonotype has a count of ten or more. This rearrangement joins TRBV25-1 to TRBJ2-1; D remains ambiguous. Germline assignment: CDR1 MGHDK and CDR2 SYGVNS. V shed 4 bases and J shed 6 bases, with 4 bases lying between them. This CDR3 is 11 amino acids long. CDR3 in amino acids: CASSVSNEQFF. The CDR3 nucleotides are TGTGCCAGCAGTGTCAGCAATGAGCAGTTCTTC.

This clonotype came up many times. The chain links TRBV4-1 to TRBJ2-7; D unclear. With 0 bases removed from V and 0 bases from J, the gap between germline ends came to 3 bases. CDR3 length: 13 amino acids. The V gene's germline CDR1 is MGHRA and CDR2 YSYEKL. As DNA, the CDR3 is TGCGCCAGCAGCCAAGACAACTCCTACGAGCAGTACTTC. It codes for CASSQDNSYEQYF.

Ten or more counts support this clonotype. The chain recombines TRBV6-2 or TRBV6-3 with TRBJ2-2; D gene ambiguous. Germline CDR1 MNHEY, CDR2 SVGEGT. This CDR3 comprises 16 residues. V dropped 11 bases and J dropped 2 bases, with 21 bases sitting between them. The CDR3 nucleotides read TGTGCCGGAGCTCCTCAACCGCCCTTTAACACCGGGGAGCTGTTTTTT. Amino acids: CAGAPQPPFNTGELFF.

A remark on this clonotype: The junction differs from germline at one of its ends, possibly a read error. The chain employs TRBV2 and TRBJ2-2; 10 nucleotides align to TRBD1. The CDR3 contains 14 residues. Germline CDR1 is SNHLY and CDR2 is FYNNEI. CDR3 nucleotide sequence: TGTGTCAGCAGAACGGACAGGGGGACCGGGGAGCTGTTTTTT. Translating gives CVSRTDRGTGELFF.

This clonotype has at least ten counts. The chain joins TRBV9 to TRBJ1-1, with D perhaps TRBD1 (6 bases). Trimming shortened V by 4 bases and J by 3 bases, and 16 bases separated the two germline ends. The CDR3 runs 15 residues. CDR1 is SGDLS, CDR2 YYNGEE, per germline. The CDR3 coding sequence is TGTGCCAGCAGCCCGACAGGTTCGAGGGACACTGAAGCTTTCTTT. Residues: CASSPTGSRDTEAFF.

This clonotype is classed as medium-sized. The chain couples TRBV5-5 to TRBJ2-7; D gene unclear. Per the germline V gene, CDR1 is SGHKS and CDR2 is YYEKEE (reference sequence). The CDR3 is made up of 14 amino acids. V lost 4 bases, J lost 0 bases, and 11 bases lay in between. CDR3 coding DNA: TGTGCCAGCAGCGTTTCGACGGGCTCCTACGAGCAGTACTTC. Protein: CASSVSTGSYEQYF.

The V and J genes are TRBV29-1 and TRBJ1-4; 8 bases are a match to TRBD1. CDR1 SQVTM and CDR2 ANQGSEA come from the germline V gene. The CDR3 sequence is 16 residues long. V gave up 3 bases and J gave up 0 bases; unmatched junction bases: 6. CDR3 region: CSVDGTGDATNEKLFF. CDR3 DNA: TGCAGCGTTGATGGGACAGGCGATGCAACTAATGAAAAACTGTTTTTT.

This clonotype was counted a few times. The chain links TRBV29-1 to TRBJ2-7; maybe TRBD1 (6 bases). CDR1 SQVTM and CDR2 ANQGSEA come from the germline V gene. V was clipped by 5 bases and J by 6 bases, with 11 bases between them. The CDR3 contains 11 residues. CDR3 sequence reads: CSVRQVVEQYF. The DNA for the CDR3 is TGCAGCGTTCGACAGGTTGTCGAGCAGTACTTC.

This chain connects TRBV7-9 to TRBJ1-3; a weak D match, TRBD1 (5 bases). The CDR3 is 13 amino acids. V gave up 8 bases and J gave up 1 base, with 9 bases separating them. Germline CDR1 SEHNR, CDR2 FQNEAQ (reference sequence). CDR3 bases: TGTGCCAGCCCCCGGGGGTCTGGAAACACCATATATTTT. Translated: CASPRGSGNTIYF.

This clonotype turned up a few times. CDR3 DNA: TGTGCCAGCAAAGTTGGGGGGACAACCTCTGGAAACACCATATATTTT. This gives the protein CASKVGGTTSGNTIYF. The J gene is TRBJ1-3, the V gene TRBV6-5, with D tentatively TRBD1 (6 bases). The germline V and J ends were trimmed by 7 bases and 0 bases, with 16 bases remaining between them. CDR3 length: 16 residues. Germline CDR1 MNHEY, CDR2 SVGAGI.